This T cell receptor (beta chain) came from a study of OX40 agonist ivuxolimab in advanced cancers. As for the study in general: At about 82% male, the cohort had a mean age of 60 years, ranging from roughly 20 to 90. Three patients responded partially, comprising one with hepatocellular carcinoma and two with cutaneous melanoma.

TCRdb's copy holds only in-frame clones and misses some; the assay was immunoSEQ multiplex PCR. The profile shows some 64,000 clones, roughly 92% of them singletons. Samples were taken at baseline and on day 1 of cycles 4 and 7. Overall study findings and caveats: With doses of 0.1-3.0 mg/kg, partial responders showed among the lowest clonal expansion.

V shed 0 bases and J shed 5 bases, with 4 bases lying between them. This CDR3 comprises 12 residues. Germline V lookup: CDR1 LGHNA, CDR2 YNFKEQ. This clone has a single count. What it recognizes is unknown. This chain links TRBV4-2 with TRBJ2-5; D remains ambiguous. This TCR came from an adult with an advanced solid tumor such as melanoma, head and neck, liver or kidney cancer. Specimen: CD4+ or CD8+ T cells sorted from blood, collected in a trial of the OX40 agonist ivuxolimab. CDR3 amino acids: CASSQDLETQYF. CDR3 coding DNA: TGTGCCAGCAGCCAAGATCTCGAGACCCAGTACTTC.